The 10 T cell receptor beta chains presented below share a single source sample, sequenced in a study of PD-L1 blockade in urothelial cancer. The method was immunoSEQ multiplex PCR; TCRdb's version includes in-frame clones alone and lacks a portion of them. The table includes more than 45,000 clones, about four fifths detected once. Time point in this sample: peripheral blood 6 weeks after treatment start. The specimen was PBMCs, collected around atezolizumab (anti-PD-L1) treatment. The source of these receptors is a man between 65 and 85 years old with urothelial cancer.

The chain combines TRBV30 with TRBJ1-2; D is possibly TRBD1 (5 bases). Looked up from germline, CDR1 is GTSNPN and CDR2 is SVGIG (reference sequence). Trimming took off 1 base at V and 1 base at J, with 13 bases between the two ends. The CDR3 is 15 amino acids. The CDR3: CAWSDRSRSNYGYTF. Written as DNA, the CDR3 is TGTGCCTGGAGTGACAGGTCCCGAAGTAACTATGGCTACACCTTC.

This chain uses TRBV19 with TRBJ2-7; D possibly corresponds to TRBD2 (6 bases). The CDR3 runs 16 residues. V lost 5 bases to trimming and J lost 0 bases, with 17 bases between them. Germline lookup yields CDR1 LNHDA and CDR2 SQIVND (reference sequence). The CDR3 nucleotides are TGTGCCAGTAGTGACATCGGGACTTCTCGCTCCTACGAGCAGTACTTC. Protein: CASSDIGTSRSYEQYF.

The chain recombines TRBV7-3 with TRBJ2-1; TRBD2 agrees at 8 bases. The CDR3 runs to 15 residues. From germline, CDR1 is SGHTA and CDR2 FQGTGA. The trim removed 5 bases at V and 7 bases at J, leaving 10 bases unmatched. The CDR3, as DNA: TGTGCCAGCAGCCCGGGGGGGGCGTTTGGGAATGAGCAGTTCTTC. It codes for CASSPGGAFGNEQFF. The whole variable domain, filled in from reference TRBV7-3 and TRBJ2-1, reads GAGVSQTPSNKVTEKGKYVELRCDPISGHTALYWYRQSLGQGPEFLIYFQGTGAADDSGLPNDRFFAVRPEGSVSTLKIQRTERGDSAVYLCASSPGGAFGNEQFFGPGTRLTVL.

This clone was detected only a few times. The gene calls are TRBV2 and TRBJ2-1; the D is unclear. CDR3 length: 14 amino acids. Germline CDR1 and CDR2: SNHLY and FYNNEI. V dropped 3 bases and J dropped 0 bases, with 6 bases sitting between them. The CDR3 bases are TGTGCCAGCAGTGAGGGCTTCTCCTACAATGAGCAGTTCTTC. Its protein is CASSEGFSYNEQFF.

The rearrangement joins TRBV7-5 to TRBJ2-3; the DNA was not compared with TRBD1, the D call given in the table. TRBV7-5 is tagged as a pseudogene. The CDR3 totals 18 residues. CDR3 nucleotides: TGTGCCAGAAGCTCTTCCTTTTGGGCTGGCTCTAGCACAGATACGCAGTATTTT. Amino acids: CARSSSFWAGSSTDTQYF.

The chain is built from TRBV6-1 and TRBJ2-3; 7 nucleotides agree with TRBD2. CDR3 length: 15 residues. Germline CDR1 reads MNHNS; CDR2 reads SASEGT. V gave up 6 bases and J gave up 3 bases; unmatched junction bases: 9. The CDR3 region has the DNA TGTGCCAGCAGCCTCCGGGAGGAAGGTACAGATACGCAGTATTTT. It encodes CASSLREEGTDTQYF.

There are a few counts of this clone. The chain uses TRBV28 and TRBJ1-1; tentative D call: TRBD1 (6 bases). V was cut by 10 bases and J by 1 base, with 10 bases left in between. This CDR3 comprises 12 residues. The V gene's germline CDR1 is MDHEN and CDR2 SYDVKM. This CDR3 is CAIQGPNTEAFF. CDR3 nucleotide sequence: TGTGCCATCCAGGGGCCGAACACTGAAGCTTTCTTT. Based on the CDR3 plus reference TRBV28 and TRBJ1-1, the full variable domain is DVKVTQSSRYLVKRTGEKVFLECVQDMDHENMFWYRQDPGLGLRLIYFSYDVKMKEKGDIPEGYSVSREKKERFSLILESASTNQTSMYLCAIQGPNTEAFFGQGTRLTVV.

The sample holds a few counts of this clone. V usage is TRBV30 and J usage is TRBJ2-6; D possibly corresponds to TRBD1 (6 bases). The CDR3 consists of 18 residues. Germline lookup yields CDR1 GTSNPN and CDR2 SVGIG (reference sequence). Trimming pared 1 base from V and 3 bases from J, leaving 19 bases between. CDR3 bases: TGTGCCTGGAGTGGGGGGCAGGGTAAACTTGTTGGGGCCAACGTCCTGACTTTC. Amino acid sequence: CAWSGGQGKLVGANVLTF.

V is TRBV30 and J is TRBJ2-3; D is unclear. V was shortened by 2 bases and J by 0 bases, with 6 bases between the two germline ends. This CDR3 contains 13 residues. Germline loops: CDR1 GTSNPN, CDR2 SVGIG (reference sequence). CDR3 sequence: CAWSTGSTDTQYF. In nucleotides, the CDR3 is TGTGCCTGGAGTACCGGGAGCACAGATACGCAGTATTTT.

The genes are TRBV19 and TRBJ2-3; 9 nucleotides match TRBD1. After removal of 5 bases from V and 6 bases from J, the junction contained 9 bases not matched to a gene. The CDR3 spans 15 residues. CDR1 LNHDA and CDR2 SQIVND come from the germline V gene (reference sequence). The CDR3: CASSPRTGVLDTQYF. CDR3 nucleotide sequence: TGTGCCAGTAGTCCGCGGACAGGGGTTTTGGATACGCAGTATTTT.